This T cell receptor beta chain was sequenced for a study of CD8+CD57+ T cells in acquired aplastic anemia (dated by TCRdb to between 2018 and 2020). At the level of the whole study: Extracted DNA from sorted CD4+ and CD8+ cells averaged approximately 3 ug, ranging from about 0.19 to 30 ug. Mean read counts for healthy donor samples were 8.5 million to 10.8 million for CD4+ cells and 11.0 million for CD8+ cells.

Results the study describes overall, beyond this receptor: About 30 CD8+ CDR3 sequences were found in both patients and controls but appeared to be highly expressed in patients and within the immunodominant clones of the patients. CD8+ Simpson's diversity did not differ significantly between patients and healthy controls (P=0.060).

About this clonotype itself: Its antigen is still unknown. At one boundary the junction diverges from the germline segment, which might be a read error.

Genomic DNA was used as template for profiling of TCR beta VDJ combinations and CDR3 sequences. An Illumina HiSeq 2000 was the platform used for TCR repertoire sequencing. In the authors' own workflow: TRBV/TRBJ rearrangement plots, CDR3 size and DJ length profiles, and Simpson's diversity index were used to assess repertoires. The most abundant DNA sequence in the deep sequencing data was defined as the immunodominant clone. CDR3 amino acid sequences were checked for sharing across subjects and were also compared against the VDJdb database and published repertoires. TCRdb reprocessed the public reads (quality trimming at Q25 with fastp, clone calling with MiXCR) and kept in-frame beta chains. Duplicate CDR3 protein sequences are folded into a single record with the most common DNA and genes. TCRdb, rather than the study authors, made the V and J calls. This sample comprises roughly 420,000 distinct CDR3 sequences, about 70% of them detected only once. Under 5% of the sample is taken by the ten largest.

The germline V gene gives CDR1 as SGHVS and CDR2 as FNYEAQ. There are 15 amino acids in the CDR3, from cysteine to phenylalanine inclusive. The CDR3 DNA has 45 bases and is translated from base 1. TCR repertoires of sorted CD4+ and CD8+ blood T cells from severe aplastic anemia patients and healthy subjects were deep-sequenced in the study. Ficoll-Paque density gradient centrifugation was used to isolate peripheral blood mononuclear cells. Before DNA extraction, CD4+ and CD8+ T cells were sorted with FACS or magnetic beads. The clonotype was recovered from a human donor in good health, serving as a control. This chain joins TRBV7-6 to TRBJ2-1; the D region possibly corresponds to TRBD2 (5 bases align). The sample consisted of sorted CD4+, CD8+, or CD8+CD57+ T cells (not recorded which) from PBMCs. CDR3 loop: CASSLVYTQYIEQFF. The DNA is as follows: TGCGCTAGCAGCCTAGTGTACACACAGTATATTGAGCAGTTCTTC.